This TCR beta chain was recovered during a study of T cells in Graves' hyperthyroidism and ophthalmopathy. Broader study findings: Peripheral blood also featured most of the thyroid clonotypes expanded above 0.001.

The CDR3 runs 15 residues. Germline V gene data show CDR1 as DFQATT and CDR2 as SNEGSKA (reference sequence). The V gene end was trimmed by 1 base and the J gene end by 3 bases; junction bases not matched to a gene: 7. Patients having uncontrolled infection, another autoimmune disease, pregnancy or lactation were not included. Clinical symptoms, serum thyroxine and TRAb, thyroid ultrasound and orbital computed tomography were used for the diagnoses. About this clonotype: The target antigen is unknown.

What was amplified from RNA transcripts were TCR beta CDR3 regions. First-round RT-PCR targeting the TCR CDR3 was performed with the HTBI primer set. TCRdb recomputed calls from the multiplex PCR reads with MiXCR, one row per CDR3 protein. The repertoire holds 500,000 to 650,000 distinct CDR3 sequences, with 35% to 50% as singletons. J is TRBJ2-7 and V is TRBV20-1; the match to TRBD2 covers 9 bases. Material for sequencing was peripheral blood or thyroid tissue (not recorded which). This sequence originates from an adult woman with Graves' disease, either hyperthyroidism or ophthalmopathy (not recorded which). The CDR3 DNA follows: TGCAGTGCTAGAGGGGTAGCTAGCGGGATCTACGAGCAGTACTTC. It translates to CSARGVASGIYEQYF.